The clone carrying this T cell receptor (beta chain) was counted between two and nine times. One entry per CDR3 protein, called by TCRdb with MiXCR from the RT-PCR reads. Of 500,000 or so distinct CDR3 sequences in the sample, more than 15% were seen once. These data belong to a study of response to subunit inactivated influenza vaccine. The CDR3 spans 12 residues. Trimming stripped 7 bases from V and 6 bases from J, with 10 bases between. The germline gives CDR1 MDHEN, CDR2 SYDVKM. V and J are TRBV28 and TRBJ1-5; D is ambiguous. The clonotype was recovered from a man between 50 and 69 years old who received an inactivated influenza vaccine. The sample was CD4+ T cells sorted from PBMCs, taken 23 to 25 months after vaccination. CDR3 sequence (DNA): TGTGCCAGCATTATGTCAGGTCAGCCCCAGCATTTT. Residues: CASIMSGQPQHF. Combining the CDR3 with reference TRBV28 and TRBJ1-5 gives the whole variable domain DVKVTQSSRYLVKRTGEKVFLECVQDMDHENMFWYRQDPGLGLRLIYFSYDVKMKEKGDIPEGYSVSREKKERFSLILESASTNQTSMYLCASIMSGQPQHFGDGTRLSIL.